This T cell receptor beta chain came from a study of identical twins (dated by TCRdb to about 2016). Study-wide context: TCR alpha and beta repertoires from monozygotic twins, unrelated adults of various ages and cord blood were deep-sequenced to test whether fetal clonotypes persist. To rule out contamination, the twin experiments were replicated at different times with different library preparation protocols.

This clonotype was counted only a few times. The target of this receptor is not known. No qualities accompany the bases; no much larger clone lies one base away. Every donor was a healthy Caucasian. Three pairs of female monozygotic twins, all aged about 18 to 30 years, were included in the twin cohort. Miltenyi CD45RO+ enrichment and human naive T-cell isolation kits were used to isolate memory (CD45RO+) and naive T cells from PBMC. What the study reported, not specific to this receptor: Invariant T cells such as MAIT and iNKT could partly confound zero-insertion analyses, although diverse VJ usage argued against such confounding for most clonotypes. Compared with coincidental sharing between unrelated individuals, out-of-frame TCR alpha sequences shared between twins showed an excess of sequences with low generation probability. Abundant cord blood beta clonotypes carried fewer insertions; young adult naive repertoires showed a weaker similar trend, while memory repertoires showed none. In monozygotic twins, recombination models systematically underestimated out-of-frame TCR alpha sharing, but the models matched the sharing seen between unrelated individuals. Because the same donors could not be followed over many years, the conclusions depended on cross-sectional statistical analysis. In beta out-of-frame sequences, excess twin sharing was weaker, because having fewer shared sequences lowered the signal-to-noise ratio.

Relative to germline, V is missing 4 bases and J is missing 2 bases, with 8 bases of the junction outside any gene match. The germline V gene yields LGHNA for CDR1 and YNFKEQ for CDR2. Including cysteine and phenylalanine, the CDR3 has 16 amino acids. The entry retains the CDR3 DNA only, 48 bases that are in frame from base 1. The library came from 5' RACE. The sequencer listed for this sample is Illumina HiSeq 2000. A universal primer binding site was added through template switching, and the final cDNA carried a unique molecular identifier so that TCR cDNA molecules could be counted accurately. First-strand cDNA for TCR alpha and beta chains was synthesized from specific primers in the conserved constant-segment region. To control for contamination, every cDNA library was double barcoded, receiving both a SMART-Mk sample barcode and Illumina barcodes. Two successive PCR steps introduced TruSeq adapter sequences along with Illumina sample barcodes. The TCR alpha and beta cDNA libraries were sequenced on the Illumina HiSeq platform using custom primers. The original pipeline was this. Unique molecular identifiers were extracted from raw reads with MiGEC, and CDR3 positions were determined with MiXCR. Recombination models were inferred per individual with the repgenHMM and IGoR tools using an EM algorithm. Shared clonotypes were analyzed with the tcR package in R, and sharing was normalized by the product of cloneset sizes. To study raw recombination without the effects of thymic and clonal selection, out-of-frame nonproductive sequences were analyzed. TCRdb's own reprocessing of the public reads used fastp at Q25 and MiXCR and kept productive beta chains. Identical CDR3 protein sequences are pooled into one entry, listed with their most common genes and DNA. It is TCRdb's table, rather than the study itself, that gives the V and J calls and clone size. This sample is represented by a few hundred thousand distinct CDR3 sequences; about 13% of them were singletons. The ten largest clones take up about 3.9% of the sample.

These data were also filed under a second study, of yellow fever vaccine responses in identical twins. As the second paper documents: According to the authors, the vaccine-induced T cell response in identical twins seemed to be partly convergent and partly specific to each individual. In identical twins, the study followed T cell clones that responded to the vaccine with precision.

Source material: memory (CD45RO+) T cells sorted from blood. The sample's cell subset or site, from its label and the paper: CD45RO+ enriched T cells. The sequence was obtained from a young woman in good health. The chain is made from TRBV4-2 and TRBJ2-3; a stretch of 8 junction bases matches TRBD2. At the DNA level, the sequence is TGTGCCAGCAGCCCACTTATAGCGGGATTCACAGATACGCAGTATTTT. Its protein product is CASSPLIAGFTDTQYF.